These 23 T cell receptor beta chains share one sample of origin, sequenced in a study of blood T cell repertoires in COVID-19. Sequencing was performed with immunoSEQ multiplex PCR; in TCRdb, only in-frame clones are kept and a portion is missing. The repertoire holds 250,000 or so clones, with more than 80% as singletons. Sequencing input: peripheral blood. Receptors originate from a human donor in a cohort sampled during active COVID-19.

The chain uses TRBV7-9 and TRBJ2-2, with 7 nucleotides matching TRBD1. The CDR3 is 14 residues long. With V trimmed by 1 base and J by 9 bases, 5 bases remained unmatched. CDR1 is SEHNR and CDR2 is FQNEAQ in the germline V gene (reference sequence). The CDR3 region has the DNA TGTGCCAGCAGCTTAGAAAGGGGGCGAAGGGAGCTGTTTTTT. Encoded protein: CASSLERGRRELFF.

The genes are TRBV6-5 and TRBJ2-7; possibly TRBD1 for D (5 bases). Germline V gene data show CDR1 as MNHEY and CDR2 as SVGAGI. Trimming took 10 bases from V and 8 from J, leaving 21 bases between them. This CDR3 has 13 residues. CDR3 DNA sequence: TGTGCCACTAATCAGGGTGCGATGGATCAGCAGTACTTC. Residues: CATNQGAMDQQYF.

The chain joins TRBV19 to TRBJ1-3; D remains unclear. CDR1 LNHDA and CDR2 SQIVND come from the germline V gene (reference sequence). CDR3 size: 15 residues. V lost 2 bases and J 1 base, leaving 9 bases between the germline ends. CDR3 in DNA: TGTGCCAGTAGTATATTGGGAGGTTCTGGAAACACCATATATTTT. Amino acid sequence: CASSILGGSGNTIYF.

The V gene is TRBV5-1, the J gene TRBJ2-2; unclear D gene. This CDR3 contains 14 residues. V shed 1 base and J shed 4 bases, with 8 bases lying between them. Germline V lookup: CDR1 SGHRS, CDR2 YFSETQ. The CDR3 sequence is CASSLFRFTGELFF. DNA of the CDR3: TGCGCCAGCAGCTTGTTCAGGTTCACCGGGGAGCTGTTTTTT. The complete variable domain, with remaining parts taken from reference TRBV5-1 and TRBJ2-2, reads KAGVTQTPRYLIKTRGQQVTLSCSPISGHRSVSWYQQTPGQGLQFLFEYFSETQRNKGNFPGRFSGRQFSNSRSEMNVSTLELGDSALYLCASSLFRFTGELFFGEGSRLTVL.

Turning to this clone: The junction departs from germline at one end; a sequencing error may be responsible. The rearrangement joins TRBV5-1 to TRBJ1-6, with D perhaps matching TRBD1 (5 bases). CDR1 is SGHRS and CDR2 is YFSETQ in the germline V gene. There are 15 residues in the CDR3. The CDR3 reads CASSLVGGRNSPPHF. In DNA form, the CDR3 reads TGCGCCAGCAGCTTGGTCGGGGGAAGGAATTCACCCCCCCACTTT.

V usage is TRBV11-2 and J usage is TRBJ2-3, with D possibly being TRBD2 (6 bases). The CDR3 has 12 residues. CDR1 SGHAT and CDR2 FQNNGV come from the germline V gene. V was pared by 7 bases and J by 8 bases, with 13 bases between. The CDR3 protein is CASTSTRGTQYF. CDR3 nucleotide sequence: TGTGCCAGCACCTCGACTAGGGGTACGCAGTATTTT.

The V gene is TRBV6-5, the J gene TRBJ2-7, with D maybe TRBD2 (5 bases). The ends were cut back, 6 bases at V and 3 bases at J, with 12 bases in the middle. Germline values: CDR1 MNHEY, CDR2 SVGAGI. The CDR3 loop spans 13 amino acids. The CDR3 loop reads CASRVEGIYEQYF. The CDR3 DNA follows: TGTGCCAGCAGAGTCGAGGGCATCTACGAGCAGTACTTC.

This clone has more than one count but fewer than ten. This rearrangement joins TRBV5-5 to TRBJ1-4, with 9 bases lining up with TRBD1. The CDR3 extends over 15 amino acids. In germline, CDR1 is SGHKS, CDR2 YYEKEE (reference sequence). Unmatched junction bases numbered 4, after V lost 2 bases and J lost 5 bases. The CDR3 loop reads CASSLGGQGNEKLFF. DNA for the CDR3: TGTGCCAGCAGCTTAGGGGGACAGGGAAATGAAAAACTGTTTTTT.

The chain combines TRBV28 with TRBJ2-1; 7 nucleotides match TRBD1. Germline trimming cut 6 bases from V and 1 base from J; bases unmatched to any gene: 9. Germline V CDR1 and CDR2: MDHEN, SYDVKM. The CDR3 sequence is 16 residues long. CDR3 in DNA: TGTGCCAGCAGACGTCAAGGGGGCGCATCCTACAATGAGCAGTTCTTC. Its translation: CASRRQGGASYNEQFF.

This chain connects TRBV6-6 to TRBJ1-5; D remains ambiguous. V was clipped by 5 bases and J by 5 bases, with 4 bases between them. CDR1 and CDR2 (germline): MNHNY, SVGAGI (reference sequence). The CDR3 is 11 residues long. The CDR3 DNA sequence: TGTGCCAGCAGTACGGATCAGCCCCAGCATTTT. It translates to CASSTDQPQHF.

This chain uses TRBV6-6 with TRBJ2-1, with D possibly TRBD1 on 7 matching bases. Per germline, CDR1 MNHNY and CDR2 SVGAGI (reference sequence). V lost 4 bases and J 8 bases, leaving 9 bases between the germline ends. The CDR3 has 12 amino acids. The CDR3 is CASSSRGDEQFF. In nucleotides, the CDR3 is TGTGCCAGCAGTTCCAGGGGGGATGAGCAGTTCTTC.

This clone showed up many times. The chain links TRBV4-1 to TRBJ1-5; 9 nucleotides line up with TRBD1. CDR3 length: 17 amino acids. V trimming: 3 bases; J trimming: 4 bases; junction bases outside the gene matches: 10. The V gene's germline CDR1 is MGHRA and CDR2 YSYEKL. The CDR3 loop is CASSQWFAGQGNQPQHF. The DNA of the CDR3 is TGCGCCAGCAGCCAGTGGTTTGCGGGACAGGGAAATCAGCCCCAGCATTTT.

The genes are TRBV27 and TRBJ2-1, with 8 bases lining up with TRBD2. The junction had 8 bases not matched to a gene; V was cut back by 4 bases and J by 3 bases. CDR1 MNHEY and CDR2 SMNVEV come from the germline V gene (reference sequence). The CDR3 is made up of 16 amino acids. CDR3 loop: CASSSQRERYYNEQFF. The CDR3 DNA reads TGTGCCAGCAGTTCCCAGCGGGAGAGATACTACAATGAGCAGTTCTTC.

In DNA form, the CDR3 reads TGTGCCAGCCCCATGGACAGCTGCAATTCACCCCTCCACTTT. It encodes CASPMDSCNSPLHF. V gene TRBV6-5 combines with J gene TRBJ1-6; perhaps TRBD1 as D (6 bases). The CDR3 spans 14 residues. V lost 8 bases and J 7 bases, leaving 15 bases between the germline ends. Germline CDR1 reads MNHEY; CDR2 reads SVGAGI.

The CDR3 is CASLTSGGTRDQFF. The CDR3 nucleotides are TGTGCCAGCCTGACTAGCGGGGGGACCCGAGACCAGTTCTTC. The V and J genes are TRBV6-1 and TRBJ2-1, with 13 bases identical to TRBD2. The V gene's germline CDR1 is MNHNS and CDR2 SASEGT. The CDR3 extends over 14 amino acids. V shed 8 bases, J shed 13 bases, and the junction held 11 bases outside the gene matches.

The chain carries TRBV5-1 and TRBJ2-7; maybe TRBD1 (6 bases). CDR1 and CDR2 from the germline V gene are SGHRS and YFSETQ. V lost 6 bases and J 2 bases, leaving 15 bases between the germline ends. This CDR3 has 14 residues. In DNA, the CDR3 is TGCGCCAGCACCTCGGGGACAAACACCTACGAGCAGTACTTC. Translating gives CASTSGTNTYEQYF.

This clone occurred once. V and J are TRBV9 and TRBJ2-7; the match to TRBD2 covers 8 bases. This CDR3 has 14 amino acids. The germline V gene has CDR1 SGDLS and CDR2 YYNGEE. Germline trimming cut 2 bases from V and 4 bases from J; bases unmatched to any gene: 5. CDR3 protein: CASSVGTRIYEQYF. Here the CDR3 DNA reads TGTGCCAGCAGCGTTGGGACTAGGATTTACGAGCAGTACTTC.

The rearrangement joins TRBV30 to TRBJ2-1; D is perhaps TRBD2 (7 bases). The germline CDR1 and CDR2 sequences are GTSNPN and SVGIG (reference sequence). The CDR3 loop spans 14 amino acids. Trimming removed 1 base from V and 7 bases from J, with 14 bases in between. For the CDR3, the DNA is TGTGCCTGGAGTGCCCTAAAGGGGGGGAATGAGCAGTTCTTC. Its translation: CAWSALKGGNEQFF.

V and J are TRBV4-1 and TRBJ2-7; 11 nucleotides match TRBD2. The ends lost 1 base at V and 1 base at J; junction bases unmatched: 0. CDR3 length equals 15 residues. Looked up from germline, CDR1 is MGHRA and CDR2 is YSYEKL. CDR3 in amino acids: CASSQGLAGSYEQYF. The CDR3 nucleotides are TGCGCCAGCAGCCAAGGACTAGCGGGGTCCTACGAGCAGTACTTC.

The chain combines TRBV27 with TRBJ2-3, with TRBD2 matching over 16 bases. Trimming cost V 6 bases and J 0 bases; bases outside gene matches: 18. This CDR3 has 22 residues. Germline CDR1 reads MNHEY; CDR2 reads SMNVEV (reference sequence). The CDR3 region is CASSPKGGPGLAGGPSTDTQYF. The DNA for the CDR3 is TGTGCCAGCAGCCCTAAGGGCGGACCGGGACTAGCGGGAGGGCCGAGCACAGATACGCAGTATTTT.

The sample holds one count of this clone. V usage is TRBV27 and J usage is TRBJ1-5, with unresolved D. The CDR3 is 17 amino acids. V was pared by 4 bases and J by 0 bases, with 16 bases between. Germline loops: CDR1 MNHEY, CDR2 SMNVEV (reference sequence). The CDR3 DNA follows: TGTGCCAGCAGTTCCCGCCCGCTAAGAATTAGCAATCAGCCCCAGCATTTT. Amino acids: CASSSRPLRISNQPQHF.

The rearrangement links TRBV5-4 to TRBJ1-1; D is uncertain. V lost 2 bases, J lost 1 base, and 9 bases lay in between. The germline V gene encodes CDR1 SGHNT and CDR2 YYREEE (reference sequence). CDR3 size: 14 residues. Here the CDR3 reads CASSLGLPNTEAFF. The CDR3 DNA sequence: TGTGCCAGCAGCTTAGGACTCCCGAACACTGAAGCTTTCTTT. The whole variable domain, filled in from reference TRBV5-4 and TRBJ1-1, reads ETGVTQSPTHLIKTRGQQVTLRCSSQSGHNTVSWYQQALGQGPQFIFQYYREEENGRGNFPPRFSGLQFPNYSSELNVNALELDDSALYLCASSLGLPNTEAFFGQGTRLTVV.

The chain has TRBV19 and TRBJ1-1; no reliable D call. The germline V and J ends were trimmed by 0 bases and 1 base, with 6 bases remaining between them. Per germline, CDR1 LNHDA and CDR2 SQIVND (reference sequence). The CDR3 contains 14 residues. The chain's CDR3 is CASSIEWQNTEAFF. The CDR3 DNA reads TGTGCCAGTAGTATAGAGTGGCAGAACACTGAAGCTTTCTTT.